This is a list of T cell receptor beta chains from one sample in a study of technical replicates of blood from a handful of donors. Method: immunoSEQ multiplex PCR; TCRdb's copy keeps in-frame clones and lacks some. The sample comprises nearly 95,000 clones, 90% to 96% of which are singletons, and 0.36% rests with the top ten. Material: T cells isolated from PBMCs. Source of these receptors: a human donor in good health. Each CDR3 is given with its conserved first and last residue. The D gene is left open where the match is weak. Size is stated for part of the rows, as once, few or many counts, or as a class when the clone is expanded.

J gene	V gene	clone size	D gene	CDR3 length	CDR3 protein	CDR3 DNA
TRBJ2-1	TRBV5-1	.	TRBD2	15	CASSTLADSYNEQFF	TGCGCCAGCAGCACACTAGCGGACTCCTACAATGAGCAGTTCTTC
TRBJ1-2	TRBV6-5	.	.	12	CASSYSSGGYTF	TGTGCCAGCAGTTACTCTTCGGGAGGCTACACCTTC
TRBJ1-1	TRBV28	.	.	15	CASSLSVGLNTEAFF	TGTGCCAGCAGTTTATCCGTGGGCTTGAACACTGAAGCTTTCTTT
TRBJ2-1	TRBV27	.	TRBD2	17	CASSLAQGLATGGEQFF	TGTGCCAGCAGTTTAGCCCAGGGACTAGCGACTGGTGGTGAGCAGTTCTTC
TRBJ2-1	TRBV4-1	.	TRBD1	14	CASSQERTGNEQFF	TGCGCCAGCAGCCAAGAAAGGACAGGGAATGAGCAGTTCTTC
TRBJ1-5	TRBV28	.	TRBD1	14	CASARGRSNQPQHF	TGTGCCAGCGCGAGGGGGCGCAGCAATCAGCCCCAGCATTTT
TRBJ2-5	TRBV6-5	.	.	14	CASSYYGAQETQYF	TGTGCCAGCAGTTACTATGGGGCGCAAGAGACCCAGTACTTC
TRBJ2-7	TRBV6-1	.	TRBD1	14	CASTVDRGPYEQYF	TGTGCCAGCACGGTCGACAGGGGGCCCTACGAGCAGTACTTC
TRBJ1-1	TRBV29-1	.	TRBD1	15	CSVGRWTGEYTEAFF	TGCAGCGTTGGCCGTTGGACAGGGGAGTACACTGAAGCTTTCTTT
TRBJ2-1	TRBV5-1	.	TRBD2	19	CASSSLAGEAQGTYNEQFF	TGCGCCAGCAGCTCTCTAGCGGGAGAAGCTCAGGGTACCTACAATGAGCAGTTCTTC
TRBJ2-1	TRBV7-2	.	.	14	CASSLESHTRRQFF	TGTGCCAGCAGCTTAGAGTCCCACACTAGACGGCAGTTCTTC
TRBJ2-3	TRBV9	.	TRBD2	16	CASSSISGRGKDTQYF	TGTGCCAGCAGCTCCATCAGCGGGAGGGGCAAAGATACGCAGTATTTT
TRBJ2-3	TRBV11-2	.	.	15	CASSLTGQKSDTQYF	TGTGCCAGCAGCTTAACGGGACAAAAGTCAGATACGCAGTATTTT
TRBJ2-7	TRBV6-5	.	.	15	CASSRASWASYEQYF	TGTGCCAGCAGTCGTGCCTCGTGGGCCTCCTACGAGCAGTACTTC
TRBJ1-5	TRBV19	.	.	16	CASSIDRTAANQPQHF	TGTGCCAGTAGTATAGATAGGACAGCCGCCAATCAGCCCCAGCATTTT
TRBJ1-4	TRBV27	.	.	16	CASSPSQGDGNEKLFF	TGTGCCAGCAGTCCTAGTCAAGGAGACGGGAATGAAAAACTGTTTTTT
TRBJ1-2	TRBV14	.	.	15	CASSLPGIANYGYTF	TGTGCCAGCAGTCTACCGGGTATAGCTAACTATGGCTACACCTTC
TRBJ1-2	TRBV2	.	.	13	CASQGGKYYGYTF	TGTGCCAGCCAGGGAGGGAAGTACTATGGCTACACCTTC
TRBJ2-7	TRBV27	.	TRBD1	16	CASGHSTGQIAYEQYF	TGTGCCAGCGGGCATTCTACGGGACAGATTGCCTACGAGCAGTACTTC
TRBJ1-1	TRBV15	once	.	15	CATSYDSLSLTEAFF	TGTGCCACCAGCTATGACAGTTTATCCCTCACTGAAGCTTTCTTT
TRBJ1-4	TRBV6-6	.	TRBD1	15	CASSYGPDRGEKLFF	TGTGCCAGCAGTTACGGGCCCGACAGGGGTGAAAAACTGTTTTTT
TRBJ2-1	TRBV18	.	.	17	CASSPPQGSSSYNEQFF	TGTGCCAGCTCACCTCCCCAGGGATCTAGCTCCTACAATGAGCAGTTCTTC
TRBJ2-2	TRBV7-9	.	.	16	CASSQVGGAGAGELFF	TGTGCCAGCAGCCAGGTGGGGGGAGCTGGTGCCGGGGAGCTGTTTTTT
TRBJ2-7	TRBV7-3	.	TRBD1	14	CASSPERGPYEQYF	TGTGCCAGCAGCCCCGAAAGGGGGCCCTACGAGCAGTACTTC
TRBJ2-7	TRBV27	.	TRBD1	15	CASSLSGTGSSEQYF	TGTGCCAGCAGTCTGTCAGGGACAGGGAGCTCCGAGCAGTACTTC
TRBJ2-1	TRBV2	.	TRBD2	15	CASSDRSSGRNEQFF	TGTGCCAGCAGTGATAGATCTAGCGGGAGAAATGAGCAGTTCTTC
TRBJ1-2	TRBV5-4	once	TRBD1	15	CASSWDRVHGYGYTF	TGTGCCAGCAGCTGGGACAGGGTCCACGGCTATGGCTACACCTTC
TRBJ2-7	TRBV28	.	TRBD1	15	CASSSGQGSSYEQYF	TGTGCCAGCAGTAGTGGACAGGGAAGCTCCTACGAGCAGTACTTC